This TCR beta chain was observed in a study of siplizumab effects on memory and regulatory T cells. Profiled with immunoSEQ multiplex PCR; TCRdb holds only in-frame clones, not every one. The sample lists roughly 100,000 clones; about 93% were seen once. Concerning this clone itself: What it binds is unknown.

Study outcomes and limitations: Of the proliferating CD4+ or CD8+ clones, roughly 75-96% lacked a naive or memory phenotype that could be assigned.

Germline V gives CDR1 MGHRA, CDR2 YSYEKL. The length of the CDR3 is 16 residues. Trimming left V 4 bases short and J 1 base short, with 14 bases between. The specimen was non-Treg CD4+ T cells sorted from blood. The V and J genes are TRBV4-1 and TRBJ2-1; D is perhaps TRBD1 or TRBD2 (5 bases each). This receptor was identified in a human donor in good health. Here the CDR3 reads CASSLSGTVSYNEQFF. The CDR3 nucleotides read TGCGCCAGCAGCCTATCCGGGACGGTATCCTACAATGAGCAGTTCTTC.